This entry is about one TCR beta chain. This sample is drawn from a study of T cell changes during pregnancy in multiple sclerosis. Measured with immunoSEQ multiplex PCR; TCRdb has only the in-frame clones, and not every one. This repertoire shows around 26,000 clones, roughly 86% found once; its top ten account for less than 15%. CDR1 is SQVTM, CDR2 ANQGSEA, per germline. V dropped 7 bases and J dropped 5; count of bases not matched to a gene: 10. There are 13 residues in the CDR3. The V and J genes are TRBV29-1 and TRBJ1-1, with TRBD1 matching 7 bases. The source was CD8+ T cells from peripheral blood mononuclear cells, collected in the first trimester of pregnancy. This sequence originates from a female donor in good health, enrolled as a control in a pregnancy study. The CDR3 region is CSAKTGIETEAFF. DNA for the CDR3: TGCAGCGCTAAGACAGGGATTGAGACTGAAGCTTTCTTT.